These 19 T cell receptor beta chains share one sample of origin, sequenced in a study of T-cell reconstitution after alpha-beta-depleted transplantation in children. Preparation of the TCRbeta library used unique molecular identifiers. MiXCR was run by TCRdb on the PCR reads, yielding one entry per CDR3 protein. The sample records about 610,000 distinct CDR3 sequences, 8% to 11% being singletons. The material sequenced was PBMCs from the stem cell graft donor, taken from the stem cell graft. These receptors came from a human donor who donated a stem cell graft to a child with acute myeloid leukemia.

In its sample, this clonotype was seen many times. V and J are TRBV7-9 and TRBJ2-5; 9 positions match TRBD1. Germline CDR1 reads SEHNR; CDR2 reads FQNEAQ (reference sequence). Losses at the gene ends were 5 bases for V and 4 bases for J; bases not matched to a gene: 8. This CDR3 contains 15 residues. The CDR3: CASSPTRGQGETQYF. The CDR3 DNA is TGTGCCAGCAGCCCAACCCGGGGACAGGGAGAGACCCAGTACTTC.

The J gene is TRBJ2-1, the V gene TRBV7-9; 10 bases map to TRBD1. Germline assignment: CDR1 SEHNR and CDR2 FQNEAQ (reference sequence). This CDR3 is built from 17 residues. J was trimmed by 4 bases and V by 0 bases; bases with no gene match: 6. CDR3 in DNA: TGTGCCAGCAGCTTAGCCCGCGGGACAGGGGTTTACAATGAGCAGTTCTTC. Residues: CASSLARGTGVYNEQFF.

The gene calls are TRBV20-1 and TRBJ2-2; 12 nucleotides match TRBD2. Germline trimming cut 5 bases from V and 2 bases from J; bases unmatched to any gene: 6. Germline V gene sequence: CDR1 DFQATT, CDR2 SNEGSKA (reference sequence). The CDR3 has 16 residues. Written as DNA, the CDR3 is TGCAGTGCTGGGGGACTAGCGGGCCGAAACACCGGGGAGCTGTTTTTT. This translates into CSAGGLAGRNTGELFF.

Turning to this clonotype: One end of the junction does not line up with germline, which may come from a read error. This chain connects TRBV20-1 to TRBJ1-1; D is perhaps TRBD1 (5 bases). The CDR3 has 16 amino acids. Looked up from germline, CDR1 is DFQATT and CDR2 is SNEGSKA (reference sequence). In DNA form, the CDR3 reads TGCTGTGCTAGAGGCTACGGGAAAGGGGTGAACACTGAAGCTTTCTTT. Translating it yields CCARGYGKGVNTEAFF.

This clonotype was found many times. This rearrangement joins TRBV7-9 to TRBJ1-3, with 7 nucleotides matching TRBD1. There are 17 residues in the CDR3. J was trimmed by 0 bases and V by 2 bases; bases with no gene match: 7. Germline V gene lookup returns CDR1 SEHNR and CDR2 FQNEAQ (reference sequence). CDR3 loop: CASSLTGQPVSGNTIYF. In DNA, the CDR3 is TGTGCCAGCAGCTTAACGGGACAGCCCGTCTCTGGAAACACCATATATTTT.

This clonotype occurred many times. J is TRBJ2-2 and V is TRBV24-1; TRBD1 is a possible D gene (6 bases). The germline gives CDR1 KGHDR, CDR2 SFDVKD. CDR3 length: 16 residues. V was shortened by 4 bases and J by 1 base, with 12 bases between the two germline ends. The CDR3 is CATSESGTKNTGELFF. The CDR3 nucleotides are TGTGCCACCAGTGAGTCCGGGACAAAGAACACCGGGGAGCTGTTTTTT.

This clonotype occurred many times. The CDR3 here is CAWSTKGVGGEKLFF. The CDR3, as DNA: TGTGCCTGGAGCACAAAGGGGGTCGGTGGTGAAAAACTGTTTTTT. The rearrangement joins TRBV30 to TRBJ1-4; possibly TRBD1 for D (6 bases). With 3 bases removed from V and 7 bases from J, the gap between germline ends came to 18 bases. This CDR3 region has 15 residues. Germline V gene lookup returns CDR1 GTSNPN and CDR2 SVGIG (reference sequence).

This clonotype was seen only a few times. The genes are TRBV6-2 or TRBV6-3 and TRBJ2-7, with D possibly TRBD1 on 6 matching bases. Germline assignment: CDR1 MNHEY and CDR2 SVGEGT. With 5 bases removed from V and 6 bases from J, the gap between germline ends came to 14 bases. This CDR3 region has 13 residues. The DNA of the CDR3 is TGTGCCAGCAGTAAACAGGGTTCGGGCGAGCAGTACTTC. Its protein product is CASSKQGSGEQYF.

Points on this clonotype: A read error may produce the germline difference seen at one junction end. The chain's CDR3 is CASIEQGAGANVLTF. The CDR3 DNA reads TGTGCCAGCATTGAACAGGGAGCCGGGGCCAACGTCCTGACTTTC. The chain employs TRBV2 and TRBJ2-6; tentatively, D is TRBD1 (6 bases). The CDR3 runs 15 residues. Looked up from germline, CDR1 is SNHLY and CDR2 is FYNNEI.

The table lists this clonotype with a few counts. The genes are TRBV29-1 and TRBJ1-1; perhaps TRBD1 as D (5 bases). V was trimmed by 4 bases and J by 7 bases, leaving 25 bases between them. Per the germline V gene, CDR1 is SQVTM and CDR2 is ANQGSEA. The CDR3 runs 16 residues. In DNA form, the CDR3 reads TGCAGCGTTGGGCTCTCTTTTAATCCAGGGTTTGTTGAAGCTTTCTTT. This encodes CSVGLSFNPGFVEAFF.

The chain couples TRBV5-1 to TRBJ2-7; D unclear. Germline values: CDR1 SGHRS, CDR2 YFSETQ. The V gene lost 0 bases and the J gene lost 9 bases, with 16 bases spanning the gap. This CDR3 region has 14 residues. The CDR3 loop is CASSLEGVDPRQYF. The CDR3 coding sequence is TGCGCCAGCAGCTTGGAGGGCGTGGATCCTCGGCAGTACTTC.

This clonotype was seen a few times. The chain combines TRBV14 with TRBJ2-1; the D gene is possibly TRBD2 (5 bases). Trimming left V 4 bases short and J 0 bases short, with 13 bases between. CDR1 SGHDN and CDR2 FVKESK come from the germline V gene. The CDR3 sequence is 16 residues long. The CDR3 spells CASSRGDYSSYNEQFF. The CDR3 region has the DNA TGTGCCAGCAGCCGGGGTGACTATAGCTCCTACAATGAGCAGTTCTTC.

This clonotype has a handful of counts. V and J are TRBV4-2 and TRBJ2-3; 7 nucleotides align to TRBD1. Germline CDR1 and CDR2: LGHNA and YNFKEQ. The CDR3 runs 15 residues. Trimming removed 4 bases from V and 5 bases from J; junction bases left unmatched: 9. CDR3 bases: TGTGCCAGCAGCCTAGAACAGGGGTCCCGAGATACGCAGTATTTT. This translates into CASSLEQGSRDTQYF.

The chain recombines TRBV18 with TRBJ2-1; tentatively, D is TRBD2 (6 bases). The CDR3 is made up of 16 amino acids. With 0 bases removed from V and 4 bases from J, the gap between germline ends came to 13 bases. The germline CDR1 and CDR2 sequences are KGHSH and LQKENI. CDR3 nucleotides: TGTGCCAGCTCACCACCAAGGGGAGGACGGTACAATGAGCAGTTCTTC. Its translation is CASSPPRGGRYNEQFF.

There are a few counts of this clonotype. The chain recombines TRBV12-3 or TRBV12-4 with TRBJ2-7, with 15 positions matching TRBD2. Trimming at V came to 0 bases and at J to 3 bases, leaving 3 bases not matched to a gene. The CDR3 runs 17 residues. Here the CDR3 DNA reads TGTGCCAGCAGTTTAGCAGGACTAGCGGGAGGGGACTACGAGCAGTACTTC. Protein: CASSLAGLAGGDYEQYF.

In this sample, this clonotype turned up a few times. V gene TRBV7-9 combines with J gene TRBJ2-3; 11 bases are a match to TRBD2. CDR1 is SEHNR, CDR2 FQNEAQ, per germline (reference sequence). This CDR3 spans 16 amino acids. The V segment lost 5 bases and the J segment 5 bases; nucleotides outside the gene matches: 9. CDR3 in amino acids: CASSPLAGGRQDTQYF. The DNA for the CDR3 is TGTGCCAGCAGCCCCCTAGCGGGAGGCCGACAAGATACGCAGTATTTT.

The CDR3 sequence: CATRRQDSGKGEQYF. CDR3 in DNA: TGTGCCACCAGAAGGCAAGACTCGGGGAAGGGCGAGCAGTACTTC. The chain uses TRBV15 and TRBJ2-7; possibly TRBD2 for D (5 bases). V was cut by 6 bases and J by 6 bases, with 21 bases left in between. Germline values: CDR1 LNHNV, CDR2 YYDKDF (reference sequence). The CDR3 runs 15 residues.

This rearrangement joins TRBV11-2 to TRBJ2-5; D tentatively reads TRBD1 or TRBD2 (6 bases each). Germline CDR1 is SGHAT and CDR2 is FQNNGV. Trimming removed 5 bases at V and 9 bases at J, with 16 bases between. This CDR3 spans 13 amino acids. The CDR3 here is CASSLWGAPAQYF. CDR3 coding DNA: TGTGCCAGCAGCCTTTGGGGGGCCCCGGCCCAGTACTTC.

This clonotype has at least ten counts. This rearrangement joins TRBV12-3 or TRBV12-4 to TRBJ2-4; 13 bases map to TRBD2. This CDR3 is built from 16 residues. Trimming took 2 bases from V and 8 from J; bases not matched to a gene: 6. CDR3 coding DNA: TGTGCCAGCAGTTTACTCCGGACTAGCGGGAGTTACATTCAGTACTTC. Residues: CASSLLRTSGSYIQYF.